This entry lists 7 T cell receptor beta chains sequenced from one sample in a study of blood T cells in healthy people across ages. Sample-barcoded 5' priming and a J-beta primer mix drove a second PCR of 7 to 11 cycles. MiXCR, run by TCRdb on the 5' RACE reads, gives a single entry per CDR3 protein. The table records under 1,000,000 distinct CDR3 sequences, about half of them present only once. Sequencing was carried out using blood. The receptors stem from an elderly man in good health.

This clonotype was seen a handful of times. This sequence joins TRBV5-1 and TRBJ2-5; 7 nucleotides line up with TRBD2. Germline V gene data show CDR1 as SGHRS and CDR2 as YFSETQ. Losses at the gene ends were 0 bases for V and 2 bases for J; bases not matched to a gene: 10. This CDR3 has 17 residues. CDR3 sequence: CASSLGIWREPQETQYF. Here the CDR3 DNA reads TGCGCCAGCAGCTTGGGTATTTGGCGGGAGCCTCAAGAGACCCAGTACTTC. The full variable domain, in which reference TRBV5-1 and TRBJ2-5 provide the parts outside the CDR3, is KAGVTQTPRYLIKTRGQQVTLSCSPISGHRSVSWYQQTPGQGLQFLFEYFSETQRNKGNFPGRFSGRQFSNSRSEMNVSTLELGDSALYLCASSLGIWREPQETQYFGPGTRLLVL.

The chain combines TRBV4-3 with TRBJ2-5; possibly TRBD1 for D (5 bases). Germline V gene data show CDR1 as LGHNA and CDR2 as YSLEER. The CDR3 is made up of 15 amino acids. V gave up 0 bases and J gave up 1 base, with 9 bases separating them. CDR3 sequence: CASSQEPQGQETQYF. Written as DNA, the CDR3 is TGCGCCAGCAGCCAAGAACCGCAGGGCCAAGAGACCCAGTACTTC.

Here the CDR3 reads CASSLEEGQPQHF. CDR3 nucleotide sequence: TGTGCCAGCAGCTTAGAGGAGGGACAGCCCCAGCATTTT. The V gene is TRBV7-2, the J gene TRBJ1-5, with D unresolved. CDR1 is SGHTA, CDR2 FQGNSA, per germline. With 1 base removed from V and 7 bases from J, the gap between germline ends came to 8 bases. This CDR3 is 13 amino acids long.

The J gene is TRBJ1-2, the V gene TRBV12-3 or TRBV12-4; D possibly corresponds to TRBD1 (6 bases). The V end lost 1 base, the J end lost 5 bases, and 8 bases lay between the germline ends. The CDR3 runs 13 residues. The CDR3 DNA reads as TGTGCCAGCAGTTTAGACAGGGAATATGGCTACACCTTC. It codes for CASSLDREYGYTF.

V gene TRBV2 combines with J gene TRBJ2-1; TRBD2 is a possible D gene (5 bases). This CDR3 contains 13 residues. V lost 7 bases, J lost 9 bases, and 16 bases lay in between. Per the germline V gene, CDR1 is SNHLY and CDR2 is FYNNEI. The CDR3 nucleotides are TGTGCCAGCACCGAAGCTCGGGCGGGTGAGCAGTTCTTC. Protein product: CASTEARAGEQFF.

This clonotype was detected a few times. The chain has TRBV29-1 and TRBJ2-1; 10 positions match TRBD2. The CDR3 length is 14 residues. V shed 4 bases, J shed 5 bases, and the junction held 5 bases outside the gene matches. The germline CDR1 and CDR2 sequences are SQVTM and ANQGSEA. CDR3 sequence reads: CSVVLAGRDNEQFF. For the CDR3, the DNA is TGCAGCGTTGTACTAGCGGGACGCGACAATGAGCAGTTCTTC.

This sequence joins TRBV18 and TRBJ1-5; D not resolved. Germline V lookup: CDR1 KGHSH, CDR2 LQKENI. The CDR3 consists of 15 residues. V was cut by 3 bases and J by 5 bases, with 14 bases left in between. CDR3 nucleotide sequence: TGTGCCAGCTCACCCCGGGCAGGCAAGGATCAGCCCCAGCATTTT. This codes for CASSPRAGKDQPQHF.